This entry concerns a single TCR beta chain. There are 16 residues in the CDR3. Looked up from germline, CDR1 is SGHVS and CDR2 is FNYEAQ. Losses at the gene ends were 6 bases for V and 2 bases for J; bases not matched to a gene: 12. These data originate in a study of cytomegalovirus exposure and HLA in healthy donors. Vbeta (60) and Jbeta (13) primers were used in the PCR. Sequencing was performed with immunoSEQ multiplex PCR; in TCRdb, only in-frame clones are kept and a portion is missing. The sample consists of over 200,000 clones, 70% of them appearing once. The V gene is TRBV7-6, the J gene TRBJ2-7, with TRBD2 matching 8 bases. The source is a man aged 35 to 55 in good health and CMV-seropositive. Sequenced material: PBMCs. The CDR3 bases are TGTGCCAGCAGTATCAGTAGCGGGGCCGCAACCTACGAGCAGTACTTC. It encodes CASSISSGAATYEQYF.